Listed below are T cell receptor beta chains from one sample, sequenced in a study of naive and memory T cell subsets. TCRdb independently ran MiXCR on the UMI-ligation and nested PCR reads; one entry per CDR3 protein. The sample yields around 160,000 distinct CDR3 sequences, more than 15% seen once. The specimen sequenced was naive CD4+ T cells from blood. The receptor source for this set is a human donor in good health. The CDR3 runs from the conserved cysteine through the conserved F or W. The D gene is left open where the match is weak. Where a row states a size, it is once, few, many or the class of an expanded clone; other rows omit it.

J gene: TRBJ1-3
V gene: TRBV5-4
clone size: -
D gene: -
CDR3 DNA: TGTGCCAGCAGCTTGACAATCTCTGGAAACACCATATATTTT
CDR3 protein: CASSLTISGNTIYF

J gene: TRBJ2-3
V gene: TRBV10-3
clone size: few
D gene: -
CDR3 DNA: TGTGCCATCAGGGAGGGACAGATCACAGATACGCAGTATTTT
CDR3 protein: CAIREGQITDTQYF

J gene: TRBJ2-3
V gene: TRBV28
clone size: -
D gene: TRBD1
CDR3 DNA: TGTGCCAGCAGTTTATGGACAGGGTCAGATACGCAGTATTTT
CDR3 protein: CASSLWTGSDTQYF

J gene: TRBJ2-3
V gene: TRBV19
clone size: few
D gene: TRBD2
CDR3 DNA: TGTGCCAGCACTTCTAGCGGGAGGTGGACAGATACGCAGTATTTT
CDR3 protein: CASTSSGRWTDTQYF

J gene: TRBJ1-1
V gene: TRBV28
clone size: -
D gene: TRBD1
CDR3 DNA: TGTGCCAGCAGCCATTTCCAGGGGGCGATAGGGGCTTTCTTT
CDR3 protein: CASSHFQGAIGAFF

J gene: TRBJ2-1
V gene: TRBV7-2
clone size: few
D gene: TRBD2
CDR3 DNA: TGTGCCAGCAGCTTAAGCGGGGGAGGGTCGGGTGAGCAGTTCTTC
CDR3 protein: CASSLSGGGSGEQFF

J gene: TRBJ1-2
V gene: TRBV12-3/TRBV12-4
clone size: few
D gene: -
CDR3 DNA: TGTGCCAGCAGTTTAGGGTCCTCAGCCTATGTATATGGTGGCTACACCTTC
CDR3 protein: CASSLGSSAYVYGGYTF

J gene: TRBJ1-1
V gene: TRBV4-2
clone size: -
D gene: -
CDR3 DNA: TGTGCCAGCAGCCCCTCCGGGGTTACAGTAGCTTTCTTT
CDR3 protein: CASSPSGVTVAFF

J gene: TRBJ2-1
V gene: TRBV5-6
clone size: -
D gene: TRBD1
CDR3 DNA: TGTGCCAGCAGCTTGCTAGACAGGGGTGGAAATGAGCAGTTCTTC
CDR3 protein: CASSLLDRGGNEQFF

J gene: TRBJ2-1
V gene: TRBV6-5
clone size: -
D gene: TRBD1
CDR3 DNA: TGTGCCAGCAGTTACGCGGGACAGGGAGTCCGTGAGCAGTTCTTC
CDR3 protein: CASSYAGQGVREQFF

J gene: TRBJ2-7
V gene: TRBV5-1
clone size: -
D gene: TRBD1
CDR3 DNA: TGCGCCAGCAGCTTCAACAGGGGGCCCTACGAGCAGTACTTC
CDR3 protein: CASSFNRGPYEQYF

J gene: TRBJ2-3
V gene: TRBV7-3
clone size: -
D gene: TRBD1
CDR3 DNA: TGTGCCAGCAGCTCGACCCACGGACAGGGGTCTAAGTGGGATACGCAGTATTTT
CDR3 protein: CASSSTHGQGSKWDTQYF

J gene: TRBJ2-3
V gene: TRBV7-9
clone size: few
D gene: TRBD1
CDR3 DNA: TGTGCCAGCCCCCCCGCGGGGACAGGGACAGATACGCAGTATTTT
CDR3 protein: CASPPAGTGTDTQYF

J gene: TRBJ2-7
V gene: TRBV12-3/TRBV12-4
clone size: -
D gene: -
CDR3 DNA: TGTGCCAGCAGCTACCCCCCGGGCAGAGTGGAAGGCTACGAGCAGTACTTC
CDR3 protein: CASSYPPGRVEGYEQYF

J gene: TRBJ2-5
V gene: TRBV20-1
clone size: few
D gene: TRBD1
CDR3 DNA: TGCAGTGCTAGGGCAGGGGGCTGGGAGACCCAGTACTTC
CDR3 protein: CSARAGGWETQYF

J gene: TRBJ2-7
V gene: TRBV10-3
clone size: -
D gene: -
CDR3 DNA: TGTGCCATCAGTGAAGGTCACCAAATCCCCTACGAGCAGTACTTC
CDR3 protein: CAISEGHQIPYEQYF

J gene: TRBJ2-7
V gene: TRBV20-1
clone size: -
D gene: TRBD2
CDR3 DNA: TGCAGTGCTAGAGCTCAGCGGGAGAAGTACGAGCAGTACTTC
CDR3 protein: CSARAQREKYEQYF

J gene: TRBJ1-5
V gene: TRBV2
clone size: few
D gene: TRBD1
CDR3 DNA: TGTGCCAGCAGTGATAGACAGGGGGATCAGCCCCAGCATTTT
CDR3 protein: CASSDRQGDQPQHF

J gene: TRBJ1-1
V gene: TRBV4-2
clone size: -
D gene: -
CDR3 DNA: TGTGCCAGCAGCCAGACCTTCACCATGAACACTGAAGCTTTCTTT
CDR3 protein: CASSQTFTMNTEAFF

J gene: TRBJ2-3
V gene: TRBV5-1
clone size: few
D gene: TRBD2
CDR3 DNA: TGCGCCAGCAGCCTATTAGCGGGAGGGCCGGATACGCAGTATTTT
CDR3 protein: CASSLLAGGPDTQYF

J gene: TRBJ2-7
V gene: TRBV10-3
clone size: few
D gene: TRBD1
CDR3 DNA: TGTGCCATCAGAGACAGGGACTCCTACGAGCAGTACTTC
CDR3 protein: CAIRDRDSYEQYF

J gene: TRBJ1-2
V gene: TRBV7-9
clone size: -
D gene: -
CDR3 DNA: TGTGCCAGCAGCTCACAGCGAGATTCTGGCTACACCTTC
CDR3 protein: CASSSQRDSGYTF

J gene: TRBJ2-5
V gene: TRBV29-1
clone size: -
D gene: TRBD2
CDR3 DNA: TGCAGCGTTGAGACGACTGGCGGGGGGGGACAAGAGACCCAGTACTTC
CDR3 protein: CSVETTGGGGQETQYF

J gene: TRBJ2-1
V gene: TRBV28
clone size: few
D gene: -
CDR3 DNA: TGTGCCAGTTCAGAGGGGACGACCTACAATGAGCAGTTCTTC
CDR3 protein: CASSEGTTYNEQFF

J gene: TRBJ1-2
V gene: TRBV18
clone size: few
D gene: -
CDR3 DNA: TGTGCCAGCTCCCCCGACCCCGTGGGGTTTGGCTACACCTTC
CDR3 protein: CASSPDPVGFGYTF

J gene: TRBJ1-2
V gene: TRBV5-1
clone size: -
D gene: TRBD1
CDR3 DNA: TGCGCCAGCAGCCTTGGGACAGGGGAGGTCTACACCTTC
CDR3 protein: CASSLGTGEVYTF

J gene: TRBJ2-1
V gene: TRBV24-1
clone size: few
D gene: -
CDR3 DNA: TGTGCCACCAGTGACCCGGGGCGAAATGAGCAGTTCTTC
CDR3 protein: CATSDPGRNEQFF

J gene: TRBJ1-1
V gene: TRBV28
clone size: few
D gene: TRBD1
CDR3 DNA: TGTGCCAGCAGGCCTCCGGACAGGGGGTTGTCGAACACTGAAGCTTTCTTT
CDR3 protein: CASRPPDRGLSNTEAFF

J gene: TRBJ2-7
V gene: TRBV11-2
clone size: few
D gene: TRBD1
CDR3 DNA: TGTGCCAGCAGGCCAGCCGGGACAGGGGCCTACGAGCAGTACTTC
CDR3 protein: CASRPAGTGAYEQYF

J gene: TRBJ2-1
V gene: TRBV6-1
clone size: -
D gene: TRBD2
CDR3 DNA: TGTGCCAGCAGTGAAGCGTGGGCTCGGGAGGGGAATGAGCAGTTCTTC
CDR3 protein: CASSEAWAREGNEQFF

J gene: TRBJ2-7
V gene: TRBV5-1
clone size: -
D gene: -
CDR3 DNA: TGCGCCAGCAGCTCCCCAGGTTACGAGCAGTACTTC
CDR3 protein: CASSSPGYEQYF

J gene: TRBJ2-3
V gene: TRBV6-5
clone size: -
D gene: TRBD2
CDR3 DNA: TGTGCCAGCAGTTATCTAGCGGGACTGAGCACAGATACGCAGTATTTT
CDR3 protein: CASSYLAGLSTDTQYF

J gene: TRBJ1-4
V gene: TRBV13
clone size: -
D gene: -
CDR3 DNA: TGTGCCAGCAGCTCCGGCACAGGGTTTCTTAGTGAAAAACTGTTTTTT
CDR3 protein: CASSSGTGFLSEKLFF

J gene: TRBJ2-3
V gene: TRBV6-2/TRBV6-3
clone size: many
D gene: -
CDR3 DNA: TGTGCCGCCGGGGCGCCCATCCCAGATACGCAGTATTTT
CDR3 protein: CAAGAPIPDTQYF

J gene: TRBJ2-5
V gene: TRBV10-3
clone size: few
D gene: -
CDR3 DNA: TGTGCCATCAGTGACAGGGCCGAGAACCAAGAGACCCAGTACTTC
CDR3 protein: CAISDRAENQETQYF

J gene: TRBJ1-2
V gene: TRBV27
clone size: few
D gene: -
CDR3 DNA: TGTGCCAGCAGTTTGTCAGGGAGGGTCTATGGCTACACCTTC
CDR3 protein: CASSLSGRVYGYTF

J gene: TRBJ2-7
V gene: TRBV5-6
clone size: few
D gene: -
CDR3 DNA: TGTGCCAGCAGCGTCTTCGGAGAGGTCGGGGTCTCCGAGCAGTACTTC
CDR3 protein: CASSVFGEVGVSEQYF

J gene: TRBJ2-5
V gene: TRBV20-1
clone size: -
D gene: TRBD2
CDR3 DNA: TGCAGTGCAAGGACTAGCGGAGGGGAGACCCAGTACTTC
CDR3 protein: CSARTSGGETQYF

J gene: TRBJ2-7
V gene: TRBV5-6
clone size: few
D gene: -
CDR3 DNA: TGTGCCAGCAGCTTGGGGTGGGGCCACTACGAGCAGTACTTC
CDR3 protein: CASSLGWGHYEQYF

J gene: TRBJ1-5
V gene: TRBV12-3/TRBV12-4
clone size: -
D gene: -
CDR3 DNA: TGTGCCAGCAGTTTAGTTAACAGCAATCAGCCCCAGCATTTT
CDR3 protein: CASSLVNSNQPQHF

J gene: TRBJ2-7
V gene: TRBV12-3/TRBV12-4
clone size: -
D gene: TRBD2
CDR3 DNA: TGTGCCAGCAGTTTCGGGACTAGCATGTACGAGCAGTACTTC
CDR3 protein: CASSFGTSMYEQYF

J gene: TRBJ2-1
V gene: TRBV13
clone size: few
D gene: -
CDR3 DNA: TGTGCCAGCAGAGAGAAACTACGAGCGAACGAGCAGTTCTTC
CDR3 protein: CASREKLRANEQFF

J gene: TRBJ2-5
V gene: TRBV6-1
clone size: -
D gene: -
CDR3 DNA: TGTGCCAGCAACCCACAATACAACGGGGCCCAGTACTTC
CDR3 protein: CASNPQYNGAQYF

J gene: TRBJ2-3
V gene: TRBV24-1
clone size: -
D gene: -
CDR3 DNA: TGTGCCACCAGTGCCTCGGGTCGTAGCACAGATACGCAGTATTTT
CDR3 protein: CATSASGRSTDTQYF

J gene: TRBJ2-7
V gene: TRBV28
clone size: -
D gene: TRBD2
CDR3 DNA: TGTGCCAGCAGCTCTGAGACTAGCGGGTCATCCTACGAGCAGTACTTC
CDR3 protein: CASSSETSGSSYEQYF

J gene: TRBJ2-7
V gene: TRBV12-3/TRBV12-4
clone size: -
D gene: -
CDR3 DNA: TGTGCCAGCTGTAAGCGGACCTATGAGGCCTACGAGCAGTACTTC
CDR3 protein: CASCKRTYEAYEQYF

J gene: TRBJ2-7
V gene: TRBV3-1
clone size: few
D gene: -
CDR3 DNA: TGTGCCAGCAGCCAAGAGGGGGTCGGAGGGTACGAGCAGTACTTC
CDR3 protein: CASSQEGVGGYEQYF

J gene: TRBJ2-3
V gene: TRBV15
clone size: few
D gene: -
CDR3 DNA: TGTGCCACCAGCAGAGACACCAGGGACACGCATACGCAGTATTTT
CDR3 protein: CATSRDTRDTHTQYF

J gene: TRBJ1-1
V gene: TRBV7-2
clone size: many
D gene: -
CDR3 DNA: TGTGCCAGCAGCTTAGCGGCACGGGACACTGAAGCTTTCTTT
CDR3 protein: CASSLAARDTEAFF

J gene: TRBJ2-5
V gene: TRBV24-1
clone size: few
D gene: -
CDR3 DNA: TGTGCCACCAGTGACAACCAAGAGACCCAGTACTTC
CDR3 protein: CATSDNQETQYF

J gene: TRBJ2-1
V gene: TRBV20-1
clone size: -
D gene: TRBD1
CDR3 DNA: TGCAGTGCTGCGGACAGGGGCCAACTTAACTACAATGAGCAGTTCTTC
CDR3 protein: CSAADRGQLNYNEQFF

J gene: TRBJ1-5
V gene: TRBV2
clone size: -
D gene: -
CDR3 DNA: TGTGCCAGCAGGCGGGCTTGTGGTCAGCCCCAGCATTTT
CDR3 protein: CASRRACGQPQHF

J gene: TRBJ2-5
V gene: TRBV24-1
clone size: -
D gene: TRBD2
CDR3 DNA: TGTGCCACCAGTGATTATATAGCGGGAGGGCGGGAGACCCAGTACTTC
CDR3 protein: CATSDYIAGGRETQYF

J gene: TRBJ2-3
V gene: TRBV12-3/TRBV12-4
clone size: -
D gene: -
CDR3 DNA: TGTGCCAGCAGCGAAGGATTCACAGATACGCAGTATTTT
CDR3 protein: CASSEGFTDTQYF

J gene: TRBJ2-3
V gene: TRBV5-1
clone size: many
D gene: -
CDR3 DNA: TGCGCCAGCAGCTCCACGATAGATACGCAGTATTTT
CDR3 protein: CASSSTIDTQYF

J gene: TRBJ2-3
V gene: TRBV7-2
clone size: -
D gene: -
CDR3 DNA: TGTGCCAGCGGGCGCGGGATATCCACAGATACGCAGTATTTT
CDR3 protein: CASGRGISTDTQYF

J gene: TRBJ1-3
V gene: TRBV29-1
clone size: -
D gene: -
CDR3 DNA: TGCAGCGCCCGACGGGGTTCTGGAAACACCATATATTTT
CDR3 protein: CSARRGSGNTIYF

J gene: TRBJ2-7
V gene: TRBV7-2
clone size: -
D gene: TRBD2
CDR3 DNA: TGTGCCAGCAGCTTAGCGGGCGGGAGGGCCGTCTACGAGCAGTACTTC
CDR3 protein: CASSLAGGRAVYEQYF

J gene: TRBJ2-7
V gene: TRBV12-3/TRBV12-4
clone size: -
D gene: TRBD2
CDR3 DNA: TGTGCCAGCAGTTTATTAGCTAGCGGGAGTCCGGGATACGAGCAGTACTTC
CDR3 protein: CASSLLASGSPGYEQYF